The text below deals with one TCR beta chain. The length of the CDR3 is 18 residues. Original data processing: Reference gene primers were amplified, and this amplification served to estimate nucleated cell counts. The assay was immunoSEQ multiplex PCR, and TCRdb's table has in-frame clones only and misses some. That table is the source of V, J and clone size, and D and trimming were worked out from the DNA. The data contain fewer than 450,000 clones, more than 70% of them singletons. Participants' own reports of clinical history determined their cohort assignment. Symptom resolution, clearance, or two negative PCRs marked donors in Cohort 3 as recovered. This sample was taken from a study of blood T cell repertoires in COVID-19. Across the whole study: T cells, B-cell-depleted T cells, or PBMCs supplied cDNA or gDNA.

The chain is built from TRBV21-1 and TRBJ1-3. TRBV21-1 is annotated as a pseudogene. The sequencing sample was made of PBMCs or T cells enriched from blood (not recorded which). The source is a woman between 18 and 29 years old who had recovered from COVID-19. The CDR3 DNA reads as TGTGCCAGCAGCGGACAGAGCGGGGCAGGTAGTGTTCGGAGCACCATATATTTT. This encodes CASSGQSGAGSVRSTIYF.